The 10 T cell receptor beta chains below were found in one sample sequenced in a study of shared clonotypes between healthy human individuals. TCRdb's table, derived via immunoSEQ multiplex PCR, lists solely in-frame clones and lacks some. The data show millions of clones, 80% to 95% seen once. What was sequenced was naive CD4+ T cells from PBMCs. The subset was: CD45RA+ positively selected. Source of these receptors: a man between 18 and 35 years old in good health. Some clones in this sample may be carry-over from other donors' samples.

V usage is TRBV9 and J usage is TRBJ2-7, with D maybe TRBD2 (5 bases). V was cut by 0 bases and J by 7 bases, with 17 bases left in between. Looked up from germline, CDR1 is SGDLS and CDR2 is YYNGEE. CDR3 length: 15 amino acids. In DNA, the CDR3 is TGTGCCAGCAGCGTAGAGGCGGGCGGAGCTACGGAGCAGTACTTC. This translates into CASSVEAGGATEQYF.

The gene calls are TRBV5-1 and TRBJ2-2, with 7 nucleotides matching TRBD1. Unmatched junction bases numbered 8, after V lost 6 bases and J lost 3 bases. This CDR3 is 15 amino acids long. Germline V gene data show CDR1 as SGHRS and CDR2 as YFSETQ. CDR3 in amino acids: CASILTTGDTGELFF. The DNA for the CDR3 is TGCGCCAGCATCCTCACAACAGGGGACACCGGGGAGCTGTTTTTT.

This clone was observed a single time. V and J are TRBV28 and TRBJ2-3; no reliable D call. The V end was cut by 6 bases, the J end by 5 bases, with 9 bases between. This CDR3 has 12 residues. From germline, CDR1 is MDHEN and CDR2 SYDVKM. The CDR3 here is CASRAPGDTQYF. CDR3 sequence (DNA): TGTGCCAGCAGAGCCCCGGGAGATACGCAGTATTTT.

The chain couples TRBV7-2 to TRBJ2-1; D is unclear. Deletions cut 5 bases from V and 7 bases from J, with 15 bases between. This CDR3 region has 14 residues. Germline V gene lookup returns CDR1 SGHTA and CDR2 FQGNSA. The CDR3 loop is CASSLQMTLNEQFF. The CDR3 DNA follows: TGTGCCAGCAGCCTACAGATGACTCTTAATGAGCAGTTCTTC.

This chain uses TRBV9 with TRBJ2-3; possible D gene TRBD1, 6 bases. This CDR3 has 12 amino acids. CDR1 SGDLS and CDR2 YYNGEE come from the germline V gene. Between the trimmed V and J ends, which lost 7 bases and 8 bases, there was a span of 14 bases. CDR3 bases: TGTGCCAGCGGGGGCCTGGCGGGTACGCAGTATTTT. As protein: CASGGLAGTQYF.

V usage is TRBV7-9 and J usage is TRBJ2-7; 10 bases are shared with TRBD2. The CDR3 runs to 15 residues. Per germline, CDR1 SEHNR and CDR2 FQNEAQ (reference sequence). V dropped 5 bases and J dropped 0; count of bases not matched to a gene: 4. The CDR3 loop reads CASSGGLADSYEQYF. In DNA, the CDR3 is TGTGCCAGCAGCGGCGGACTAGCGGACTCCTACGAGCAGTACTTC.

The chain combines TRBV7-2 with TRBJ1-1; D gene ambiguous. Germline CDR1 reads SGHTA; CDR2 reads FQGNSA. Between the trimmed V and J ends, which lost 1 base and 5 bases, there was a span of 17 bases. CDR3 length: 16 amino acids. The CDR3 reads CASSLGPSLGGTEAFF. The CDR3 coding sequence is TGTGCCAGCAGCTTAGGGCCCTCCTTAGGTGGGACTGAAGCTTTCTTT.

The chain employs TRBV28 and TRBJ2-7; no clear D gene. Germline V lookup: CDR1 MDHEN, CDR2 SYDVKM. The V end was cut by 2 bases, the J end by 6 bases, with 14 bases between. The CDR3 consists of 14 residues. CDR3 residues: CASSLDIRSGEQYF. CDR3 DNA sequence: TGTGCCAGCAGTTTAGATATCAGGAGTGGCGAGCAGTACTTC.

CDR3 bases: TGTGCCAGCAGTTACAAGAGGGGATACTACACTGAAGCTTTCTTT. Protein sequence: CASSYKRGYYTEAFF. This sequence joins TRBV6-5 and TRBJ1-1, with a weak D call TRBD1 (5 bases). This CDR3 has 15 amino acids. Germline loops: CDR1 MNHEY, CDR2 SVGAGI. The V end lost 2 bases, the J end lost 3 bases, and 13 bases lay between the germline ends.

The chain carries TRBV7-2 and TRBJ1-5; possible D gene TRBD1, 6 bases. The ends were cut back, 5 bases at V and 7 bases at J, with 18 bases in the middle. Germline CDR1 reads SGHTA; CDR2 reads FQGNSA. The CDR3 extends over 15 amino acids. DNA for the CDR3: TGTGCCAGCAGCACCGATTACAGGGAATCGCAGCCCCAGCATTTT. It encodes CASSTDYRESQPQHF. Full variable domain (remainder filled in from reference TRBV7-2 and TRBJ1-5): GAGVSQSPSNKVTEKGKDVELRCDPISGHTALYWYRQSLGQGLEFLIYFQGNSAPDKSGLPSDRFSAERTGGSVSTLTIQRTQQEDSAVYLCASSTDYRESQPQHFGDGTRLSIL.